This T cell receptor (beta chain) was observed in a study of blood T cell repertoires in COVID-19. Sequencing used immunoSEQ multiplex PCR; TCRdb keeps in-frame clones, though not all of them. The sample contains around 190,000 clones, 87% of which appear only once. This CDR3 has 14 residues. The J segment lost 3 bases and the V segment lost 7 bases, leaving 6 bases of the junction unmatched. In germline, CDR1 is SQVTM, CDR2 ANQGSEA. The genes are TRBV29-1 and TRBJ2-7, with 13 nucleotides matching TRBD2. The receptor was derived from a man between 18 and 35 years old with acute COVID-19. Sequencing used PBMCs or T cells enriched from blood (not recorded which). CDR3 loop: CSARLAGGLYEQYF. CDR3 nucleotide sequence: TGCAGCGCCCGACTAGCGGGAGGCCTCTACGAGCAGTACTTC.